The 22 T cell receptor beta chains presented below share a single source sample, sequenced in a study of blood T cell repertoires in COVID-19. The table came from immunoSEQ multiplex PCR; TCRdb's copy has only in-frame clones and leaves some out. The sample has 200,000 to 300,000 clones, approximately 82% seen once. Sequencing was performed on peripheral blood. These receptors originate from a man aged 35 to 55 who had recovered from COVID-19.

In DNA, the CDR3 is TGTGCCAGCTCACCACCGGGACAGGGTAGAGGGGAGACCCAGTACTTC. This gives the protein CASSPPGQGRGETQYF. The chain couples TRBV18 to TRBJ2-5, with TRBD1 identical over 9 bases. The CDR3 spans 16 residues. J was trimmed by 5 bases and V by 0 bases; bases with no gene match: 7. Germline V gives CDR1 KGHSH, CDR2 LQKENI. Supplemented by reference TRBV18 and TRBJ2-5, the full variable domain reads NAGVMQNPRHLVRRRGQEARLRCSPMKGHSHVYWYRQLPEEGLKFMVYLQKENIIDESGMPKERFSAEFPKEGPSILRIQQVVRGDSAAYFCASSPPGQGRGETQYFGPGTRLLVL.

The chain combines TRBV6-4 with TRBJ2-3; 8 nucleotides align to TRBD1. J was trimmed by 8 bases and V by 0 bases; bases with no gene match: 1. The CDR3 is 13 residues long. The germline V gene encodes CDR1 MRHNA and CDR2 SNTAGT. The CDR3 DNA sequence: TGTGCCAGCAGTGACTCGACAGGGGCTACGCAGTATTTT. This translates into CASSDSTGATQYF.

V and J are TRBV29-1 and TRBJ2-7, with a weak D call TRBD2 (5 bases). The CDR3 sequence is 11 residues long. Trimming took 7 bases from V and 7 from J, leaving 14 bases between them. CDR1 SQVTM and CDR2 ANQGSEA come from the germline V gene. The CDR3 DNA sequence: TGCAGCGCCACCTCCCCGGGGGAGCAGTACTTC. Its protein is CSATSPGEQYF.

The CDR3 loop reads CASRRRGHETQYF. In nucleotides, the CDR3 is TGTGCCAGCAGGCGCCGGGGACACGAGACCCAGTACTTC. The rearrangement joins TRBV6-5 to TRBJ2-5; the D gene is possibly TRBD1 (6 bases). V lost 6 bases and J lost 5, with 13 bases in between. The length of the CDR3 is 13 residues. Germline V gene data show CDR1 as MNHEY and CDR2 as SVGAGI.

The CDR3 DNA is TGTGCCAGCAGCAGACAGGGGGCTTACCAAGAGACCCAGTACTTC. Its protein is CASSRQGAYQETQYF. The chain recombines TRBV21-1 with TRBJ2-5; TRBD1 is the table's D call, not checked against the DNA. TRBV21-1 is termed a pseudogene. The CDR3 runs to 15 residues.

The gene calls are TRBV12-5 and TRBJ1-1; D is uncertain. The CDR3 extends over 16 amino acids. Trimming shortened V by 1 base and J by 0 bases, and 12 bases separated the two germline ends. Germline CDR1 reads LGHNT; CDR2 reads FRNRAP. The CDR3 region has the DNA TGTGCTAGTGGTTTGGCATTATCTGGAGTGAACACTGAAGCTTTCTTT. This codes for CASGLALSGVNTEAFF.

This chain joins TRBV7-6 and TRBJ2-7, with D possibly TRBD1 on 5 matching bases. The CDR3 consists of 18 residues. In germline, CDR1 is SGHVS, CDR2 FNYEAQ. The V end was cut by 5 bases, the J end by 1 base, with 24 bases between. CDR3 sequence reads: CASSPVGQGYLSSYEQYF. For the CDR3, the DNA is TGTGCCAGCAGCCCCGTTGGCCAGGGTTACCTTTCGTCCTACGAGCAGTACTTC.

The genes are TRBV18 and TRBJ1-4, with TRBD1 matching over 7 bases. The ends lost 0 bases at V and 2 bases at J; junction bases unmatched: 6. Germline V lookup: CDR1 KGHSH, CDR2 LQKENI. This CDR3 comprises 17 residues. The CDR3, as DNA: TGTGCCAGCTCACCACCGGGACAGTTGGTCACTAATGAAAAACTGTTTTTT. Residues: CASSPPGQLVTNEKLFF. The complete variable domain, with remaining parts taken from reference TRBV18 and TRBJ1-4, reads NAGVMQNPRHLVRRRGQEARLRCSPMKGHSHVYWYRQLPEEGLKFMVYLQKENIIDESGMPKERFSAEFPKEGPSILRIQQVVRGDSAAYFCASSPPGQLVTNEKLFFGSGTQLSVL.

The DNA of the CDR3 is TGTGCCAGCCGCCGACAGCCTACTTCTCGGGGCTACACCTTC. Translating it yields CASRRQPTSRGYTF. J is TRBJ1-2 and V is TRBV6-2 or TRBV6-3, with D tentatively TRBD1 (5 bases). The CDR3 has 14 amino acids. Trimming shortened V by 8 bases and J by 8 bases, and 21 bases separated the two germline ends. Germline V gene data show CDR1 as MNHEY and CDR2 as SVGEGT.

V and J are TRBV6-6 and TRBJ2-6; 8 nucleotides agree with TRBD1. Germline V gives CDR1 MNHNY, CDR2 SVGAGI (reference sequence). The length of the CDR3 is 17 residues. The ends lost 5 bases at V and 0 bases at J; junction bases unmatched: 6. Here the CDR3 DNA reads TGTGCCAGCAGTCCCGGGACAGGCCGCTCTGGGGCCAACGTCCTGACTTTC. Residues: CASSPGTGRSGANVLTF.

The CDR3 sequence is CASSRAGSIRDYGYTF. The CDR3 DNA sequence: TGTGCCAGCAGCCGTGCAGGGTCCATTCGTGACTATGGCTACACCTTC. V usage is TRBV14 and J usage is TRBJ1-2, with D perhaps TRBD1 (5 bases). Per the germline V gene, CDR1 is SGHDN and CDR2 is FVKESK. This CDR3 region has 16 residues. The V gene lost 4 bases and the J gene lost 3 bases, with 18 bases spanning the gap.

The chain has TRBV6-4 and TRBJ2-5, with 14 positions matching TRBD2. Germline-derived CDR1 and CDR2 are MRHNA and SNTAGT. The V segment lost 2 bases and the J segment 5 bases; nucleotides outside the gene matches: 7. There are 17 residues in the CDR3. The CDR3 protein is CASSDGLAGGPGETQYF. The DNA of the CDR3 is TGTGCCAGCAGTGACGGACTAGCGGGAGGCCCCGGGGAGACCCAGTACTTC.

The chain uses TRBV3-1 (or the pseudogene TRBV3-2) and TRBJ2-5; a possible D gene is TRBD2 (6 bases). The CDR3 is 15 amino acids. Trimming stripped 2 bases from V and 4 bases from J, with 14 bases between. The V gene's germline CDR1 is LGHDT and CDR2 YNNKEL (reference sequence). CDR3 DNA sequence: TGTGCCAGCAGCCAACTCTGGCGGGACGGAGAGACCCAGTACTTC. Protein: CASSQLWRDGETQYF.

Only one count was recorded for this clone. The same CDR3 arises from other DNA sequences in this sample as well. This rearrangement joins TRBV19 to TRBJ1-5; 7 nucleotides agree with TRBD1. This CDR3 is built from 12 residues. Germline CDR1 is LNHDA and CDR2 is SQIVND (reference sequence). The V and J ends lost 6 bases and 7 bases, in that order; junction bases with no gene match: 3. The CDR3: CASSPQGQPQHF. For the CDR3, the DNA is TGTGCCAGTAGCCCACAGGGGCAGCCCCAGCATTTT.

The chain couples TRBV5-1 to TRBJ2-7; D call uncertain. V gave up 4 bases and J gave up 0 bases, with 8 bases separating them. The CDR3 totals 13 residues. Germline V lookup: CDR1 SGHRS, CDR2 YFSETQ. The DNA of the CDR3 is TGCGCCAGCAGCGTGGTCAGCTCCTACGAGCAGTACTTC. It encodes CASSVVSSYEQYF.

The CDR3 reads CASSLDGTGVTYEQYF. The CDR3 DNA is TGTGCCAGCAGCTTAGATGGGACAGGGGTAACCTACGAGCAGTACTTC. The J gene is TRBJ2-7, the V gene TRBV11-3, with TRBD1 matching 10 bases. J gave up 2 bases and V 0 bases, and 4 bases lay outside the gene matches. The length of the CDR3 is 16 residues. Germline values: CDR1 SGHNT, CDR2 YENEEA.

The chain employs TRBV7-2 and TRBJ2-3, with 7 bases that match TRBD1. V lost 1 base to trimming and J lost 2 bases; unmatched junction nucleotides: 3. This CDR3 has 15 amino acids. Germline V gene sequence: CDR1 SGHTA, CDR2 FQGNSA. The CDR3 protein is CASSLGDSPTDTQYF. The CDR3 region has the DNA TGTGCCAGCAGCTTAGGGGACAGTCCCACAGATACGCAGTATTTT.

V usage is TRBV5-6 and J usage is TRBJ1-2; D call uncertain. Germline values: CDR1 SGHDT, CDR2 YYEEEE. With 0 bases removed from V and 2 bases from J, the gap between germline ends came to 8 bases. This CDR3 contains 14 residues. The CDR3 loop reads CASSLVVSNYGYTF. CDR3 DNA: TGTGCCAGCAGCTTGGTAGTATCGAACTATGGCTACACCTTC.

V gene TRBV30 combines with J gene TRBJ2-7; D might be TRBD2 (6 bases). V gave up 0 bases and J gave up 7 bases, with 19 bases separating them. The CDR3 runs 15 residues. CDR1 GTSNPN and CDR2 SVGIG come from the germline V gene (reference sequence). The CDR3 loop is CAWSVPGGTLMEQYF. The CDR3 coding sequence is TGTGCCTGGAGTGTACCGGGCGGGACTCTCATGGAGCAGTACTTC.

The CDR3 sequence: CASSLQGVGQYF. CDR3 bases: TGTGCCAGCAGCTTACAGGGGGTCGGGCAGTACTTC. The chain uses TRBV5-5 and TRBJ2-7; 8 nucleotides align to TRBD1. The V and J ends lost 2 bases and 9 bases, in that order; junction bases with no gene match: 4. CDR1 SGHKS and CDR2 YYEKEE come from the germline V gene (reference sequence). CDR3 length equals 12 residues.

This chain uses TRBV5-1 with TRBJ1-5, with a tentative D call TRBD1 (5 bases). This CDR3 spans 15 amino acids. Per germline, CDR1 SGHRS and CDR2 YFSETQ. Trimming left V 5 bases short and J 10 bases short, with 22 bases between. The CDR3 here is CASSLLGGAGFPQHF. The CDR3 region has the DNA TGCGCCAGCAGTTTGCTGGGAGGGGCGGGTTTTCCCCAGCATTTT.

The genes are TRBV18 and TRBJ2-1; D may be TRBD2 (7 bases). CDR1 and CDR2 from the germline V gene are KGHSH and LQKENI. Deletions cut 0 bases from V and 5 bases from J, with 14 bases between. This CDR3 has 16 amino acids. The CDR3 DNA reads TGTGCCAGCTCACCACCGAAGGGGAGGGGGAACAATGAGCAGTTCTTC. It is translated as CASSPPKGRGNNEQFF.